This TCR beta chain was sequenced in a study of blood T cells in healthy people across ages. This clonotype was counted between two and nine times. The CDR3 is 14 amino acids. Deletions cut 6 bases from V and 6 bases from J, with 16 bases between. The donors, healthy Caucasians from Russia, were aged roughly 6 to 90. With a J-beta primer mix and a sample-barcoded 5' primer, a second PCR ran 7 to 11 cycles. TCRdb reanalysed the 5' RACE reads using MiXCR and keeps one entry per CDR3 protein. The sample yields 1,100,000 or so distinct CDR3 sequences, over 35% seen once. The genes are TRBV12-3 or TRBV12-4 and TRBJ2-3; a weak D match, TRBD2 (6 bases). The receptor was isolated from a woman aged 55-70 years in good health. Source material: blood. This CDR3 is CASSPLPGVDTQYF. The CDR3 nucleotides are TGTGCCAGCAGCCCTCTCCCGGGAGTCGATACGCAGTATTTT.